This T cell receptor beta chain was recovered during a study of OX40 agonist ivuxolimab in advanced cancers. Sequencing used immunoSEQ multiplex PCR; TCRdb keeps in-frame clones, though not all of them. This repertoire shows about 100,000 clones, 89% found once; its top ten account for approximately 0.16%. Germline loops: CDR1 SGHVS, CDR2 FQNEAQ. The CDR3 sequence is 13 residues long. Trimming shortened V by 5 bases and J by 0 bases, and 6 bases separated the two germline ends. This rearrangement joins TRBV7-8 to TRBJ2-3; D remains ambiguous. The TCR comes from an adult with an advanced solid tumor such as melanoma, head and neck, liver or kidney cancer. The sequencing here drew on CD4+ or CD8+ T cells sorted from blood, taken in a trial of the OX40 agonist ivuxolimab. The CDR3 loop is CASSRYSTDTQYF. In DNA, the CDR3 is TGTGCCAGCAGCCGCTACAGCACAGATACGCAGTATTTT.